What follows are 9 T cell receptor beta chains derived from one specimen sequenced in a study of cytomegalovirus exposure and HLA in healthy donors (dated by TCRdb to 2015 to 2018). Library creation used the immunoSEQ multiplex PCR assay. The multiplex PCR relied on a mix of 60 forward primers for TCR Vbeta segments and 13 reverse primers for TCR Jbeta segments. TCRdb provides this immuneACCESS table in a form limited to in-frame rearrangements. Some clones are lacking; in checked studies, under half of them reflect an unresolved V gene, and why the rest are absent is not known. A total of more than 60,000 clones appear in this sample, roughly 88% of them only once. The top ten hold over 15% of the sample. The sample consisted of PBMCs. These receptors were taken from a man aged 65 to 79 in good health and CMV-seropositive.

CDR3 loop: CASSPPSEARETQYF. For the CDR3, the DNA is TGTGCCAGCTCACCACCGAGTGAGGCGAGGGAGACCCAGTACTTC. The chain is built from TRBV18 and TRBJ2-5, with unresolved D. The CDR3 covers 15 residues. V lost 0 bases and J 5 bases, leaving 13 bases between the germline ends. CDR1 is KGHSH, CDR2 LQKENI, per germline.

The CDR3 coding sequence is TGTGCCAGCAGCTCCCAACAGGGATGGACGCAGTATTTT. Translating gives CASSSQQGWTQYF. The V and J genes are TRBV13 and TRBJ2-3, with a tentative D call TRBD1 (6 bases). Germline V lookup: CDR1 PRHDT, CDR2 FYEKMQ (reference sequence). V was cut by 4 bases and J by 9 bases, with 14 bases left in between. CDR3 length: 13 residues.

About this clone itself: One end of the junction does not line up with germline, which may come from a read error. The rearrangement uses TRBV30 and TRBJ2-6; D might be TRBD1 (5 bases). From germline, CDR1 is GTSNPN and CDR2 SVGIG (reference sequence). The CDR3 loop spans 14 amino acids. CDR3 bases: TGTGCCTGTTCGGACGGGTCTGGGGCCAACATCCTGACTTTC. Its protein is CACSDGSGANILTF.

This sequence joins TRBV7-8 and TRBJ1-2, with 11 bases aligning to TRBD1. The V gene's germline CDR1 is SGHVS and CDR2 FQNEAQ. The V gene end was trimmed by 3 bases and the J gene end by 7 bases; junction bases not matched to a gene: 7. The CDR3 is 15 amino acids. CDR3 bases: TGTGCCAGCAGCTTGGGGGGACAGGGGGTAGGTGGCTACACCTTC. It specifies CASSLGGQGVGGYTF. Combining the CDR3 with reference TRBV7-8 and TRBJ1-2 gives the whole variable domain GAGVSQSPRYKVAKRGQDVALRCDPISGHVSLFWYQQALGQGPEFLTYFQNEAQLDKSGLPSDRFFAERPEGSVSTLKIQRTQQEDSAVYLCASSLGGQGVGGYTFGSGTRLTVV.

This clone was seen a handful of times. This sequence joins TRBV9 and TRBJ1-2, with a tentative D call TRBD1 (6 bases). Germline CDR1 is SGDLS and CDR2 is YYNGEE. V lost 3 bases to trimming and J lost 8 bases, with 26 bases between them. This CDR3 spans 17 amino acids. The CDR3 coding sequence is TGTGCCAGCAGCGAGGGTGGCGTTGGATCAGGGGTGAGCGGCTACACCTTC. Translating it yields CASSEGGVGSGVSGYTF.

V and J are TRBV5-8 and TRBJ2-3; the D gene is possibly TRBD2 (5 bases). Between the trimmed V and J ends, which lost 5 bases and 2 bases, there was a span of 12 bases. The CDR3 is 14 residues long. The germline V gene encodes CDR1 SGHTS and CDR2 YDEGEE. DNA of the CDR3: TGTGCCAGCAGGCAAGGAGGTGACACAGATACGCAGTATTTT. Its protein product is CASRQGGDTDTQYF.

The chain joins TRBV5-4 to TRBJ2-5, with 10 bases identical to TRBD2. V shed 0 bases and J 5 bases; nucleotides not matched to a gene: 13. CDR3 length equals 18 residues. The germline gives CDR1 SGHNT, CDR2 YYREEE (reference sequence). The DNA for the CDR3 is TGTGCCAGCAGCTTGGAGTATTTGAGGCTAGCGGGAGTTGAGACCCAGTACTTC. Translated: CASSLEYLRLAGVETQYF. The complete variable domain, with remaining parts taken from reference TRBV5-4 and TRBJ2-5, reads ETGVTQSPTHLIKTRGQQVTLRCSSQSGHNTVSWYQQALGQGPQFIFQYYREEENGRGNFPPRFSGLQFPNYSSELNVNALELDDSALYLCASSLEYLRLAGVETQYFGPGTRLLVL.

The V gene is TRBV6-5, the J gene TRBJ2-7; 9 nucleotides match TRBD2. Per the germline V gene, CDR1 is MNHEY and CDR2 is SVGAGI. This CDR3 contains 15 residues. With 4 bases clipped from V and 4 bases from J, the junction kept 8 bases outside the gene matches. DNA for the CDR3: TGTGCCAGCAGTTCCGGACTAGCGCTGGGTTACGAGCAGTACTTC. Residues: CASSSGLALGYEQYF.

This clone was seen just once. The J gene is TRBJ2-7, the V gene TRBV23-1; a weak D match, TRBD2 (6 bases). TRBV23-1 is an open reading frame whose function is uncertain. Trimming removed 3 bases at V and 4 bases at J, with 13 bases between. CDR3 length: 14 residues. The CDR3 loop is CASSHGAGTYEQYF. CDR3 nucleotide sequence: TGCGCCAGCAGTCACGGGGCAGGGACTTACGAGCAGTACTTC.